Below, 22 T cell receptor beta chains from the same sample are listed, as sequenced in a study of siplizumab effects on memory and regulatory T cells. The repertoire was sequenced with immunoSEQ multiplex PCR; TCRdb's copy has only in-frame clones and lacks some. The data show roughly 100,000 clones, approximately 94% seen once. The material sequenced was CD8+ T cells sorted from blood. The source of these receptors is a human donor in good health.

The chain employs TRBV7-9 and TRBJ2-1; 8 bases align to TRBD1. After removal of 2 bases from V and 4 bases from J, the junction contained 4 bases not matched to a gene. Per germline, CDR1 SEHNR and CDR2 FQNEAQ (reference sequence). There are 15 residues in the CDR3. The CDR3 DNA reads as TGTGCCAGCAGCTTACAGGGACAGGCTTACAATGAGCAGTTCTTC. Translating gives CASSLQGQAYNEQFF.

V and J are TRBV6-1 and TRBJ2-7, with 10 nucleotides matching TRBD1. CDR3 size: 14 residues. J lost 6 bases, V lost 5 bases, and 7 bases had no gene match. Germline CDR1 reads MNHNS; CDR2 reads SASEGT. CDR3 nucleotides: TGTGCCAGCAGTACCGGGACAGGGGTCGCCGAGCAGTACTTC. Protein sequence: CASSTGTGVAEQYF.

The genes are TRBV7-3 and TRBJ2-7; the D gene could be TRBD1 or TRBD2 (5 bases each). Per germline, CDR1 SGHTA and CDR2 FQGTGA. With 5 bases removed from V and 6 bases from J, the gap between germline ends came to 14 bases. The CDR3 loop spans 13 amino acids. The CDR3 loop is CASSPGPEGEQYF. CDR3 sequence (DNA): TGTGCCAGCAGCCCGGGACCTGAGGGCGAGCAGTACTTC. Drawing the rest from reference TRBV7-3 and TRBJ2-7, the complete variable domain is GAGVSQTPSNKVTEKGKYVELRCDPISGHTALYWYRQSLGQGPEFLIYFQGTGAADDSGLPNDRFFAVRPEGSVSTLKIQRTERGDSAVYLCASSPGPEGEQYFGPGTRLTVT.

The chain uses TRBV7-9 and TRBJ2-1; 11 nucleotides line up with TRBD2. The CDR3 has 18 residues. Germline lookup yields CDR1 SEHNR and CDR2 FQNEAQ (reference sequence). The junction had 16 bases not matched to a gene; V was cut back by 5 bases and J by 7 bases. The CDR3 reads CASSPHLDLAGGSNEQFF. In nucleotides, the CDR3 is TGTGCCAGCAGCCCCCACCTCGACCTAGCGGGAGGTTCGAATGAGCAGTTCTTC.

The chain combines TRBV27 with TRBJ1-2; no reliable D call. The V end was cut by 5 bases, the J end by 3 bases, with 13 bases between. The CDR3 extends over 14 amino acids. CDR1 MNHEY and CDR2 SMNVEV come from the germline V gene (reference sequence). Written as DNA, the CDR3 is TGTGCCAGCAGTCCCAGCGTGGCGTACTATGGCTACACCTTC. Translated, it gives CASSPSVAYYGYTF.

This clone was recorded once. This chain uses TRBV6-5 with TRBJ2-7; 9 bases match TRBD1. Germline lookup yields CDR1 MNHEY and CDR2 SVGAGI. The CDR3 spans 12 residues. V was clipped by 6 bases and J by 5 bases; unmatched bases: 2. The CDR3 DNA reads TGTGCCAGCAGCACAGGGGGCGACGAGCAGTACTTC. As protein: CASSTGGDEQYF.

The chain uses TRBV9 and TRBJ2-4; the match to TRBD2 covers 14 bases. This CDR3 is 14 amino acids long. The germline CDR1 and CDR2 sequences are SGDLS and YYNGEE. J lost 15 bases, V lost 3 bases, and 8 bases had no gene match. Written as DNA, the CDR3 is TGTGCCAGCAGCGCGGGGACTAGCGGGAGTGAGGTGTACTTC. Its protein is CASSAGTSGSEVYF.

The chain combines TRBV7-9 with TRBJ2-7; D gene ambiguous. The V end lost 1 base, the J end lost 0 bases, and 7 bases lay between the germline ends. CDR1 SEHNR and CDR2 FQNEAQ come from the germline V gene (reference sequence). This CDR3 is 14 amino acids long. The CDR3 sequence is CASSLDEASYEQYF. The CDR3, as DNA: TGTGCCAGCAGCTTAGATGAGGCCTCCTACGAGCAGTACTTC.

The V gene is TRBV27, the J gene TRBJ2-7; no firm D call. The CDR3 sequence is 13 residues long. CDR1 and CDR2 from the germline V gene are MNHEY and SMNVEV (reference sequence). Trimming took off 7 bases at V and 4 bases at J, with 14 bases between the two ends. In DNA, the CDR3 is TGTGCCAGCACCACGGGCCTGGGGTACGAGCAGTACTTC. Protein: CASTTGLGYEQYF.

This chain connects TRBV7-9 to TRBJ1-1, with 7 bases fitting TRBD1. CDR3 size: 14 residues. With 5 bases clipped from V and 4 bases from J, the junction kept 7 bases outside the gene matches. Looked up from germline, CDR1 is SEHNR and CDR2 is FQNEAQ (reference sequence). The CDR3, as DNA: TGTGCCAGCAGCCCTGTCTGGGACAGCACTGAAGCTTTCTTT. Translating it yields CASSPVWDSTEAFF.

The J gene is TRBJ1-3, the V gene TRBV7-9; 8 bases are shared with TRBD1. The CDR3 extends over 16 amino acids. Germline V gene data show CDR1 as SEHNR and CDR2 as FQNEAQ (reference sequence). V shed 2 bases and J 3 bases; nucleotides not matched to a gene: 6. This CDR3 is CASSLQGALSGNTIYF. CDR3 DNA sequence: TGTGCCAGCAGCTTACAGGGGGCGTTGAGTGGAAACACCATATATTTT.

The J gene is TRBJ2-7, the V gene TRBV29-1; 11 positions match TRBD1. With 2 bases clipped from V and 2 bases from J, the junction kept 5 bases outside the gene matches. CDR1 is SQVTM and CDR2 is ANQGSEA in the germline V gene. This CDR3 region has 15 residues. DNA of the CDR3: TGCAGCGTTGAAAGACCGGGACAGGGGGCCTACGAGCAGTACTTC. Its protein product is CSVERPGQGAYEQYF.

The genes are TRBV7-9 and TRBJ2-7; the D is unclear. Trimming removed 5 bases at V and 6 bases at J, with 14 bases between. CDR3 length: 13 amino acids. Germline V gene lookup returns CDR1 SEHNR and CDR2 FQNEAQ (reference sequence). The chain's CDR3 is CASSARNDGEQYF. In nucleotides, the CDR3 is TGTGCCAGCAGCGCCCGTAACGATGGCGAGCAGTACTTC.

V is TRBV7-9 and J is TRBJ1-5; D gene uncertain. This CDR3 is 13 amino acids long. Germline values: CDR1 SEHNR, CDR2 FQNEAQ (reference sequence). V was shortened by 5 bases and J by 0 bases, with 5 bases between the two germline ends. CDR3 sequence: CASSQDSNQPQHF. The CDR3 nucleotides read TGTGCCAGCAGCCAAGATAGCAATCAGCCCCAGCATTTT. Based on the CDR3 plus reference TRBV7-9 and TRBJ1-5, the full variable domain is DTGVSQNPRHKITKRGQNVTFRCDPISEHNRLYWYRQTLGQGPEFLTYFQNEAQLEKSRLLSDRFSAERPKGSFSTLEIQRTEQGDSAMYLCASSQDSNQPQHFGDGTRLSIL.

V is TRBV4-1 and J is TRBJ2-1; possibly TRBD2 for D (6 bases). CDR1 and CDR2 (germline): MGHRA, YSYEKL. V lost 4 bases to trimming and J lost 7 bases, with 11 bases between them. The CDR3 totals 13 residues. The CDR3 nucleotides read TGCGCCAGCAGCCCCCCGGGAGAGAATGAGCAGTTCTTC. It specifies CASSPPGENEQFF.

This sequence joins TRBV6-5 and TRBJ2-7, with a possible D match to TRBD2 (7 bases). CDR1 is MNHEY and CDR2 is SVGAGI in the germline V gene. The V end was cut by 3 bases, the J end by 2 bases, with 11 bases between. The CDR3 length is 14 residues. CDR3 in DNA: TGTGCCAGCAGTTATGGGGGGGGGCCCTACGAGCAGTACTTC. Translation: CASSYGGGPYEQYF.

This chain links TRBV2 with TRBJ1-1; weak D call: TRBD1 (5 bases). Trimming cost V 0 bases and J 8 bases, with 13 bases left between them. From germline, CDR1 is SNHLY and CDR2 FYNNEI. The CDR3 spans 14 residues. The CDR3 spells CASSEAPGSREAFF. The CDR3 nucleotides read TGTGCCAGCAGTGAAGCACCAGGGTCCAGAGAAGCTTTCTTT.

This chain joins TRBV4-3 and TRBJ1-6; tentatively, D is TRBD1 (5 bases). V was pared by 0 bases and J by 7 bases, with 10 bases between. Germline CDR1 is LGHNA and CDR2 is YSLEER. There are 15 residues in the CDR3. For the CDR3, the DNA is TGCGCCAGCAGCCAAGATTGGGACGGGAATTCACCCCTCCACTTT. It yields the protein CASSQDWDGNSPLHF.

The rearrangement uses TRBV2 and TRBJ2-7; D possibly corresponds to TRBD1 (7 bases). V was clipped by 2 bases and J by 5 bases, with 19 bases between them. CDR1 and CDR2 from the germline V gene are SNHLY and FYNNEI. The CDR3 is 16 amino acids. The CDR3 loop is CASSEPRTGGRHEQYF. CDR3 nucleotide sequence: TGTGCCAGCAGTGAACCCCGGACAGGAGGGAGGCACGAGCAGTACTTC. The whole variable domain, filled in from reference TRBV2 and TRBJ2-7, reads EPEVTQTPSHQVTQMGQEVILRCVPISNHLYFYWYRQILGQKVEFLVSFYNNEISEKSEIFDDQFSVERPDGSNFTLKIRSTKLEDSAMYFCASSEPRTGGRHEQYFGPGTRLTVT.

The chain links TRBV9 to TRBJ1-2; no definite D call. Germline lookup yields CDR1 SGDLS and CDR2 YYNGEE. With 4 bases removed from V and 4 bases from J, the gap between germline ends came to 14 bases. The CDR3 runs 14 residues. The CDR3 coding sequence is TGTGCCAGCAGCTCTATTGATGAACCCTATGGCTACACCTTC. Amino acid sequence: CASSSIDEPYGYTF.

The chain links TRBV27 to TRBJ1-1; D uncertain. The V gene's germline CDR1 is MNHEY and CDR2 SMNVEV (reference sequence). The CDR3 spans 11 residues. V lost 4 bases and J 9 bases, leaving 9 bases between the germline ends. DNA for the CDR3: TGTGCCAGCAGTTCCCGTGGACAAGCTTTCTTT. This encodes CASSSRGQAFF.

This sequence joins TRBV6-5 and TRBJ2-3; tentatively, D is TRBD2 (6 bases). Trimming took off 4 bases at V and 3 bases at J, with 14 bases between the two ends. Germline V gene sequence: CDR1 MNHEY, CDR2 SVGAGI. The CDR3 has 15 residues. CDR3 protein: CASSLSGQVTDTQYF. The DNA of the CDR3 is TGTGCCAGCAGTTTAAGCGGGCAGGTTACAGATACGCAGTATTTT.